The entry below gives a single T cell receptor beta chain sequence along with its context. Its antigen is as yet unknown. TCRdb's copy holds only in-frame clones and misses some; the assay was immunoSEQ multiplex PCR. Of 20,000 to 25,000 clones listed, 79% are singletons. This specimen comes from a study of STAT5B mutations in CD4+ large granular lymphocyte leukemia. Study-level results: CD4-sorted patient repertoires seemed more clonal than healthy CD4+ repertoires.

Source material: CD4+ T cells from blood buffy coats. This receptor was taken from a human donor in good health.

The DNA of the CDR3 is TGTGCCAGCAGCCTCTCTAGCGGGACGGTAGGGGAGCAGTTCTTC. It encodes CASSLSSGTVGEQFF. The J gene is TRBJ2-1, the V gene TRBV11-3; 9 bases match TRBD2. Germline lookup yields CDR1 SGHNT and CDR2 YENEEA. The CDR3 extends over 15 amino acids. The V gene end was trimmed by 5 bases and the J gene end by 10 bases; junction bases not matched to a gene: 12.